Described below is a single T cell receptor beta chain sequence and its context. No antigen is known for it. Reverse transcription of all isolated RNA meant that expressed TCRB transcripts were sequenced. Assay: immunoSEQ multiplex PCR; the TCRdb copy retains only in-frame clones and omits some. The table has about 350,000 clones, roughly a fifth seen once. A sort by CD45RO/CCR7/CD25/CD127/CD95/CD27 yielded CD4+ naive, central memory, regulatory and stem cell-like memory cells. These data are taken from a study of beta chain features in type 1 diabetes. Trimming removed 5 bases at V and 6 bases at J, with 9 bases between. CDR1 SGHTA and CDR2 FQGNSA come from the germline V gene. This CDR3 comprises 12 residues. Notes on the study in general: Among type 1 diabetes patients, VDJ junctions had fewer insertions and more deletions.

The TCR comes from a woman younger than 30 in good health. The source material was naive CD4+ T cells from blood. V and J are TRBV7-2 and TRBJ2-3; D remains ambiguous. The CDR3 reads CASSVLLDTQYF. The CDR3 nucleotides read TGTGCCAGCAGCGTGTTACTGGATACGCAGTATTTT.